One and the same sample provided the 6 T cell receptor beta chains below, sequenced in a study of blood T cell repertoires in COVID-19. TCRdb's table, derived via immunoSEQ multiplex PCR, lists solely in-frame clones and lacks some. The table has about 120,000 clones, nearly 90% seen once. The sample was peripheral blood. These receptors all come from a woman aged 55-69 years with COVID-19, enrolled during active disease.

The CDR3 sequence is CASSPTGGLGYTF. The CDR3 DNA follows: TGTGCCAGCTCGCCGACAGGGGGGCTCGGCTACACCTTC. This chain uses TRBV18 with TRBJ1-2, with TRBD1 identical over 9 bases. Per germline, CDR1 KGHSH and CDR2 LQKENI. V lost 6 bases and J lost 8; bases outside the gene matches: 7. This CDR3 has 13 amino acids.

CDR3: CASSAETGGYGYTF. The CDR3 DNA sequence: TGTGCCAGCAGCGCCGAGACAGGGGGCTATGGCTACACCTTC. This rearrangement joins TRBV6-4 to TRBJ1-2; 9 bases fit TRBD1. CDR3 length: 14 amino acids. Per germline, CDR1 MRHNA and CDR2 SNTAGT. The V and J ends lost 6 bases and 4 bases, in that order; junction bases with no gene match: 6.

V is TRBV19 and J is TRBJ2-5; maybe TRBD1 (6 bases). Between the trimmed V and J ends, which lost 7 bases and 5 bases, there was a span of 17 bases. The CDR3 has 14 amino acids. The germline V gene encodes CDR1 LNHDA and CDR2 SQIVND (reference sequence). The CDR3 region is CASTSTGSEETQYF. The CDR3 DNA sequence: TGTGCCAGTACTTCAACAGGGTCGGAGGAGACCCAGTACTTC. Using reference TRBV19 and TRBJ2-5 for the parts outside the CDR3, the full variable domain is DGGITQSPKYLFRKEGQNVTLSCEQNLNHDAMYWYRQDPGQGLRLIYYSQIVNDFQKGDIAEGYSVSREKKESFPLTVTSAQKNPTAFYLCASTSTGSEETQYFGPGTRLLVL.

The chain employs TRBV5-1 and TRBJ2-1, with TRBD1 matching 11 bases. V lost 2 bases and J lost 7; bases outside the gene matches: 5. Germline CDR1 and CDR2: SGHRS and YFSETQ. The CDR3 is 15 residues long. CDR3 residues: CASSLTGQGVNEQFF. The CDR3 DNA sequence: TGCGCCAGCAGCTTAACGGGACAGGGGGTGAATGAGCAGTTCTTC.

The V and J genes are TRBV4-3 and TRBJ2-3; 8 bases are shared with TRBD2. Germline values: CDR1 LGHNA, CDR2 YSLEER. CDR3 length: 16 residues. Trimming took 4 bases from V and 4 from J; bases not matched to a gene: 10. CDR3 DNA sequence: TGCGCCAGCAGCCGCATATCGGGACTAGGGGCAGATACGCAGTATTTT. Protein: CASSRISGLGADTQYF.

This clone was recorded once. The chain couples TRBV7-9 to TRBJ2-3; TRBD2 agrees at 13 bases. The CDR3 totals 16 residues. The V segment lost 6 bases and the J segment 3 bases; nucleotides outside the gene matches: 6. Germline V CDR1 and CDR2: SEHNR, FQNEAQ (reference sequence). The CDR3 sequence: CASRELAGGKTDTQYF. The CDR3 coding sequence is TGTGCCAGCAGGGAACTAGCGGGGGGGAAAACAGATACGCAGTATTTT.